This is a list of T cell receptor beta chains from one sample in a study of CD8 T cells in ankylosing spondylitis. TCRdb called the 5' RACE reads again in MiXCR, with one record for every CDR3 protein. The data show some 40,000 distinct CDR3 sequences, with approximately 3% seen just once and around 2.8% held by the top ten. Sequenced input: blood, either unsorted or a sorted T cell fraction (not recorded which). The receptor source for this set is a male donor with ankylosing spondylitis or in good health (not recorded which). Each CDR3 is given with its conserved first and last residue. The D gene is left open where the match is weak. Size is stated for part of the rows, as once, few or many counts, or as a class when the clone is expanded.

v_call	d_call	clone_size	j_call	cdr3_nt	cdr3_aa
TRBV9	-	many	TRBJ2-2	TGTGCCAGCAGCGTAGCTTTGAACGGGGAGCTGTTTTTT	CASSVALNGELFF
TRBV9	-	many	TRBJ2-1	TGTGCCAGCAGCGTGGGGCTAGAGGGGGGCAATGAGCAGTTCTTC	CASSVGLEGGNEQFF
TRBV9	TRBD2	many	TRBJ2-2	TGTGCCAGCAGCGCCTCCCATGAGCGGGGGGGCTCCGGGGAGCTGTTTTTT	CASSASHERGGSGELFF
TRBV9	TRBD1	many	TRBJ2-5	TGTGCCAGCAGCGTAGAGGGGACAGGGCCAGGAGAGACCCAGTACTTC	CASSVEGTGPGETQYF
TRBV9	TRBD1	-	TRBJ2-3	TGTGCCAGCAGCCCCGGGACAGGGGACACAGATACGCAGTATTTT	CASSPGTGDTDTQYF
TRBV9	TRBD2	many	TRBJ2-1	TGTGCCAGCAGCCCACGGGAGGGATCTTACAATGAGCAGTTCTTC	CASSPREGSYNEQFF
TRBV9	-	many	TRBJ2-2	TGTGCCAGCAGCCCCACTTCACTATTTTTGAACACCGGGGAGCTGTTTTTT	CASSPTSLFLNTGELFF
TRBV9	-	once	TRBJ1-3	TGTGCCAGCAGCGGGCGGATCTCTAGAAACACCATATATTTT	CASSGRISRNTIYF
TRBV9	-	-	TRBJ2-2	TGTGCCAGCAGCCGGACCCCCGGGGAGCTGTTTTTT	CASSRTPGELFF
TRBV9	-	many	TRBJ2-2	TGTGCCAGCAGTCCTCATGGACAGCCCGGGGAGCTGTTTTTT	CASSPHGQPGELFF
TRBV9	TRBD2	many	TRBJ2-3	TGTGCCAGCAGCACAGCGGGAGATAGCACAGATACGCAGTATTTT	CASSTAGDSTDTQYF
TRBV9	-	-	TRBJ2-1	TGTGCCAGCAGCGTAGGGGTTTCTGAGCAGTTCTTC	CASSVGVSEQFF
TRBV9	-	many	TRBJ2-1	TGTGCCAGCAGCGTGGGAGAGAGAGACTCTTACAATGAGCAGTTCTTC	CASSVGERDSYNEQFF
TRBV9	TRBD2	many	TRBJ2-2	TGTGCCAGCAGCTTACTAGCGGGGGGGGGCACCGGGGAGCTGTTTTTT	CASSLLAGGGTGELFF
TRBV9	-	-	TRBJ2-3	TGTGCCAGCAGCCCCCTTGATCCCACAGATACGCAGTATTTT	CASSPLDPTDTQYF
TRBV9	-	few	TRBJ1-4	TGTGCCAGCAGCGTAATCGGGGCCGGTGAAAAACTGTTTTTT	CASSVIGAGEKLFF
TRBV9	-	many	TRBJ2-5	TGTGCCAGCAGCGGGCCAGGAGGGGTCCAAGAGACCCAGTACTTC	CASSGPGGVQETQYF
TRBV9	TRBD2	many	TRBJ2-5	TGTGCCAGCAGCAGGACTAGCGGGGACGGCGATGGGACCCAGTACTTC	CASSRTSGDGDGTQYF
TRBV9	-	many	TRBJ2-1	TGTGCCAGCAGCGTAATGAGCGCCTCCTACAATGAGCAGTTCTTC	CASSVMSASYNEQFF
TRBV9	TRBD2	many	TRBJ2-3	TGTGCCAGCAGCGTAGATCCTAGCGGGGGGTTAACGGATACGCAGTATTTT	CASSVDPSGGLTDTQYF
TRBV9	TRBD1	few	TRBJ2-1	TGTGCCAGCAGCGGGAGGACAGGGGAGGGAAGTCTAGCGGCTAATGAGCAGTTCTTC	CASSGRTGEGSLAANEQFF
TRBV9	-	many	TRBJ2-1	TGTGCCAGCAGCGTTTCAGGGGGGACCTACAATGAGCAGTTCTTC	CASSVSGGTYNEQFF
TRBV9	-	many	TRBJ1-2	TGTGCCAGCAGCAGACCCCAGGGAGGCTACACCTTC	CASSRPQGGYTF
TRBV9	TRBD2	many	TRBJ2-3	TGTGCCAGCAGCGAGGCGGGAGCCGCCCAGACGCAGTATTTT	CASSEAGAAQTQYF
TRBV9	TRBD2	many	TRBJ2-5	TGTGCCAGCAGCGTAGAGGGACTAGCGGGCCAAGAGACCCAGTACTTC	CASSVEGLAGQETQYF
TRBV9	-	many	TRBJ2-3	TGTGCCAGCAGCGTAGTCGGGAGAGCTAGCACAGATACGCAGTATTTT	CASSVVGRASTDTQYF
TRBV9	-	many	TRBJ2-3	TGTGCCACCAAGCGGGTGGGCACAGATACGCAGTATTTT	CATKRVGTDTQYF
TRBV9	-	many	TRBJ1-1	TGTGCCAGCAGCGTAGAGCAGAACACTGAAGCTTTCTTT	CASSVEQNTEAFF
TRBV9	TRBD2	many	TRBJ2-1	TGTGCCAGCAGCGTAGCTTGGACTAGCGGCTTCTCCTACAATGAGCAGTTCTTC	CASSVAWTSGFSYNEQFF
TRBV9	-	-	TRBJ2-5	TGTGCCAGCAGCGTAGCTACTTCGGGGGCTCAAGAGACCCAGTACTTC	CASSVATSGAQETQYF
TRBV9	-	many	TRBJ2-3	TGTGCCAGCAGCGTATACCCATCGAGCACAGATACGCAGTATTTT	CASSVYPSSTDTQYF
TRBV9	TRBD2	many	TRBJ2-3	TGTGCCAGCAGCCTGGGACTAGCGTCGGGAAGGAACACAGATACGCAGTATTTT	CASSLGLASGRNTDTQYF
TRBV9	-	many	TRBJ2-3	TGTGCCAGCAGCGTTGCCGCCTCGGTTGGTGATACGCAGTATTTT	CASSVAASVGDTQYF
TRBV9	-	many	TRBJ2-5	TGTGCCAGCAGCGTCTCTTCCGGGACAAAAGAAGAGACCCAGTACTTC	CASSVSSGTKEETQYF
TRBV9	-	many	TRBJ2-3	TGTGCCAGCAGCGGCCAGGGCCTCGCAGATACGCAGTATTTT	CASSGQGLADTQYF
TRBV9	TRBD1	many	TRBJ1-1	TGTGCCAGCAGCGTAGCTCCTGGGACAGGGAGCACTGAAGCTTTCTTT	CASSVAPGTGSTEAFF
TRBV9	-	many	TRBJ2-5	TGTGCCAGCAGCGTAGATTACAGGCAAGAGACCCAGTACTTC	CASSVDYRQETQYF
TRBV9	-	many	TRBJ2-3	TGTGCCAGCAGCGTAAGACGGGAGTGGAAAGATACGCAGTATTTT	CASSVRREWKDTQYF
TRBV9	-	many	TRBJ2-1	TGTGCCAGCAGCGTACAACAGAGCTCCTACAATGAGCAGTTCTTC	CASSVQQSSYNEQFF
TRBV11-2	-	medium-sized	TRBJ2-1	TGTGCCAGCAGCACAGCCCAGGGGCAGTTCTTC	CASSTAQGQFF